This passage covers 32 T cell receptor beta chains from one sample sequenced in a study of human T cells and chemical hapten exposure. TCRdb reanalysed the RACE reads using MiXCR and keeps one entry per CDR3 protein. The table shows approximately 340,000 distinct CDR3 sequences, with around 7% occurring only once. Time point indicated: patch test 1, 2 weeks after DPC sensitization. As for treatment: therapeutic diphenylcyclopropenone sensitization with weekly scalp DPC. The source material was whole blood, sampled in connection with sensitization to the hapten diphenylcyclopropenone (DPC). The receptors stem from a woman aged 18-35 years with alopecia areata. Some clones in this sample may be carry-over from other donors' samples.

This clonotype showed up just a few times. This chain links TRBV2 with TRBJ2-6; D gene uncertain. The CDR3 length is 15 residues. V dropped 1 base and J dropped 2 bases, with 6 bases sitting between them. Germline CDR1 SNHLY, CDR2 FYNNEI. The CDR3 DNA follows: TGTGCCAGCAGTGAAGAGAGGACTGGGGCCAACGTCCTGACTTTC. Amino acid sequence: CASSEERTGANVLTF.

Ten or more counts support this clonotype. The genes are TRBV7-2 and TRBJ2-5; a weak D match, TRBD2 (6 bases). V was cut by 5 bases and J by 7 bases, with 17 bases left in between. The CDR3 loop spans 14 amino acids. Germline V gene lookup returns CDR1 SGHTA and CDR2 FQGNSA. DNA of the CDR3: TGTGCCAGCAGCCCCGGGACTCGAGGTCTGACCCAGTACTTC. Amino acids: CASSPGTRGLTQYF.

This clonotype was found many times. As DNA, the CDR3 is TGTGCCAGCAGTCCAAGCGGGGGCCAACTCTACGAGCAGTACTTC. Its translation: CASSPSGGQLYEQYF. The chain joins TRBV28 to TRBJ2-7, with TRBD2 matching over 8 bases. CDR1 and CDR2 (germline): MDHEN, SYDVKM. The CDR3 consists of 15 residues. The V gene end was trimmed by 5 bases and the J gene end by 3 bases; junction bases not matched to a gene: 9. Full variable domain (missing parts from reference TRBV28 and TRBJ2-7): DVKVTQSSRYLVKRTGEKVFLECVQDMDHENMFWYRQDPGLGLRLIYFSYDVKMKEKGDIPEGYSVSREKKERFSLILESASTNQTSMYLCASSPSGGQLYEQYFGPGTRLTVT.

This clonotype was counted between two and nine times. CDR3 region: CASSLVRDTEAFF. CDR3 DNA: TGTGCCAGCAGCTTGGTCAGGGACACTGAAGCTTTCTTT. The chain joins TRBV5-6 to TRBJ1-1; tentatively, D is TRBD1 (5 bases). Germline V gives CDR1 SGHDT, CDR2 YYEEEE. The V end was cut by 0 bases, the J end by 3 bases, with 6 bases between. CDR3 size: 13 residues.

At least ten counts were recorded for this clonotype. This chain uses TRBV7-9 with TRBJ1-1; D not certain. This CDR3 is 12 amino acids long. CDR1 is SEHNR, CDR2 FQNEAQ, per germline (reference sequence). Trimming took off 4 bases at V and 5 bases at J, with 8 bases between the two ends. The CDR3 is CASSSRGTEAFF. CDR3 bases: TGTGCCAGCAGCTCCCGCGGGACTGAAGCTTTCTTT.

This clonotype was seen repeatedly, ten times or more. The V and J genes are TRBV4-2 and TRBJ2-6, with TRBD2 identical over 7 bases. The CDR3 consists of 16 residues. The V and J ends lost 4 bases and 1 base, in that order; junction bases with no gene match: 4. The germline V gene encodes CDR1 LGHNA and CDR2 YNFKEQ. CDR3 DNA: TGTGCCAGCAGCCCAAGGGAGGGATCTGGGGCCAACGTCCTGACTTTC. Encoded protein: CASSPREGSGANVLTF.

This clonotype was detected many times. This sequence joins TRBV29-1 and TRBJ2-1; 8 bases match TRBD1. The CDR3 contains 14 residues. Germline CDR1 and CDR2: SQVTM and ANQGSEA. The V segment lost 6 bases and the J segment 2 bases; nucleotides outside the gene matches: 6. CDR3 region: CSVRDRQPYNEQFF. The CDR3 DNA sequence: TGCAGCGTGAGGGACAGGCAGCCCTACAATGAGCAGTTCTTC.

This clonotype was seen ten or more times. J is TRBJ2-5 and V is TRBV4-1, with a possible D match to TRBD2 (6 bases). The CDR3 runs to 13 residues. In germline, CDR1 is MGHRA, CDR2 YSYEKL. Trimming took 3 bases from V and 5 from J, leaving 10 bases between them. The CDR3 region has the DNA TGCGCCAGCAGCCAGGGAGGAGAGGAGACCCAGTACTTC. It is translated as CASSQGGEETQYF.

This clonotype was counted ten times or more. V usage is TRBV6-4 and J usage is TRBJ2-6; D is uncertain. V gave up 0 bases and J gave up 0 bases, with 3 bases separating them. The CDR3 runs to 15 residues. The germline CDR1 and CDR2 sequences are MRHNA and SNTAGT. CDR3 residues: CASSDSHSGANVLTF. DNA of the CDR3: TGTGCCAGCAGTGACTCGCACTCTGGGGCCAACGTCCTGACTTTC.

This clonotype was found a few times. The rearrangement links TRBV19 to TRBJ1-2, with D possibly being TRBD1 (6 bases). This CDR3 region has 16 residues. V was clipped by 3 bases and J by 6 bases, with 20 bases between them. Germline CDR1 is LNHDA and CDR2 is SQIVND (reference sequence). The CDR3 region has the DNA TGTGCCAGTAGTATGTTGGGGGCCTTCAGGGTGGATGGCTACACCTTC. Its protein product is CASSMLGAFRVDGYTF.

The V and J genes are TRBV4-2 and TRBJ2-3; TRBD2 agrees at 9 bases. The V gene end was trimmed by 1 base and the J gene end by 4 bases; junction bases not matched to a gene: 6. Germline V gene sequence: CDR1 LGHNA, CDR2 YNFKEQ. The CDR3 runs to 16 residues. CDR3 nucleotide sequence: TGTGCCAGCAGCCAAGGAGATGGCGGGGGGGCAGATACGCAGTATTTT. Amino acids: CASSQGDGGGADTQYF.

The chain recombines TRBV6-2 or TRBV6-3 with TRBJ1-5, with D hard to call. Trimming pared 5 bases from V and 5 bases from J, leaving 10 bases between. Germline V gene sequence: CDR1 MNHEY, CDR2 SVGEGT. The CDR3 consists of 13 residues. The DNA of the CDR3 is TGTGCCAGCAGTGGCGGGAGGGATCAGCCCCAGCATTTT. Its protein is CASSGGRDQPQHF.

The V and J genes are TRBV7-2 and TRBJ1-3; TRBD1 might be the D (5 bases). This CDR3 has 15 amino acids. V lost 5 bases and J lost 2, with 13 bases in between. In germline, CDR1 is SGHTA, CDR2 FQGNSA. CDR3 loop: CASSPERGTGNTIYF. DNA of the CDR3: TGTGCCAGCAGCCCCGAGAGGGGCACTGGAAACACCATATATTTT.

The gene calls are TRBV28 and TRBJ2-1, with D possibly matching TRBD2 (5 bases). Germline V gene sequence: CDR1 MDHEN, CDR2 SYDVKM. CDR3 length equals 13 residues. Trimming took 2 bases from V and 7 from J, leaving 9 bases between them. The CDR3 DNA sequence: TGTGCCAGCAGTTTAAATCGGGGTAATGAGCAGTTCTTC. This translates into CASSLNRGNEQFF. The full variable domain, with the rest looked up from reference TRBV28 and TRBJ2-1, is DVKVTQSSRYLVKRTGEKVFLECVQDMDHENMFWYRQDPGLGLRLIYFSYDVKMKEKGDIPEGYSVSREKKERFSLILESASTNQTSMYLCASSLNRGNEQFFGPGTRLTVL.

The chain combines TRBV4-3 with TRBJ1-4; D call uncertain. V dropped 0 bases and J dropped 14 bases, with 13 bases sitting between them. CDR3 length: 13 amino acids. CDR1 is LGHNA, CDR2 YSLEER, per germline. The CDR3 nucleotides read TGCGCCAGCAGCCAAGAACCCGAATCGGTCCTGTTTTTT. It encodes CASSQEPESVLFF.

This clonotype was found many times. This chain links TRBV7-9 with TRBJ2-3; perhaps TRBD1 as D (6 bases). Trimming cost V 5 bases and J 0 bases, with 12 bases left between them. Germline V gene data show CDR1 as SEHNR and CDR2 as FQNEAQ (reference sequence). CDR3 length equals 15 residues. The CDR3 protein is CASSLQGPSTDTQYF. Here the CDR3 DNA reads TGTGCCAGCAGCCTACAGGGTCCTAGCACAGATACGCAGTATTTT.

The sample holds a few counts of this clonotype. The V gene is TRBV27, the J gene TRBJ2-1; 16 bases fit TRBD2. The junction had 13 bases not matched to a gene; V was cut back by 0 bases and J by 8 bases. The CDR3 loop spans 20 amino acids. The germline V gene encodes CDR1 MNHEY and CDR2 SMNVEV (reference sequence). The CDR3 bases are TGTGCCAGCAGTTTATCGGGACTAGCGGGGGGGCTGTTTCTTTACGATGAGCAGTTCTTC. Translation gives CASSLSGLAGGLFLYDEQFF.

This clonotype appeared a few times. This chain uses TRBV7-8 with TRBJ1-4; 9 bases agree with TRBD1. The germline V gene encodes CDR1 SGHVS and CDR2 FQNEAQ. The CDR3 loop spans 22 amino acids. Trimming took 2 bases from V and 8 from J; bases not matched to a gene: 27. The CDR3, as DNA: TGTGCCAGCAGCTTATGGGGGACAGGGAGAAGGGACCGGAGTAGTACATGGGAAAAACTGTTTTTT. Its translation is CASSLWGTGRRDRSSTWEKLFF.

This clonotype was observed a handful of times. The chain is built from TRBV4-2 and TRBJ1-1, with TRBD1 matching over 7 bases. Germline CDR1 reads LGHNA; CDR2 reads YNFKEQ. CDR3 length equals 16 residues. Trimming at V came to 3 bases and at J to 0 bases, leaving 7 bases not matched to a gene. In DNA, the CDR3 is TGTGCCAGCAGCCAGCTGCACAGGGGCGTGAACACTGAAGCTTTCTTT. Its protein is CASSQLHRGVNTEAFF.

The chain recombines TRBV4-1 with TRBJ1-6; D gene unclear. The germline V and J ends were trimmed by 4 bases and 6 bases, with 10 bases remaining between them. The CDR3 runs to 14 residues. The germline V gene has CDR1 MGHRA and CDR2 YSYEKL. The CDR3 loop is CASSPQFGNSPLHF. The CDR3 DNA is TGCGCCAGCAGCCCACAATTCGGTAATTCACCCCTCCACTTT.

In this sample, this clonotype turned up many times. A junction end diverges from the germline sequence, so it may reflect a read error. The chain has TRBV7-7 and TRBJ2-2, with D maybe TRBD1 (5 bases). In germline, CDR1 is SSHAT, CDR2 FNYEAQ (reference sequence). The CDR3 runs 14 residues. Here the CDR3 DNA reads TGTGCTAGCAGCCTTAGACAGCTTGGCGGGGAGCTGTTTTTT. Amino acids: CASSLRQLGGELFF.

V and J are TRBV7-3 and TRBJ2-5; 7 bases agree with TRBD2. Trimming removed 5 bases from V and 2 bases from J; junction bases left unmatched: 8. CDR1 is SGHTA and CDR2 is FQGTGA in the germline V gene. This CDR3 spans 15 amino acids. CDR3 amino acids: CASSGQGGSQETQYF. CDR3 coding DNA: TGTGCCAGCAGCGGGCAGGGAGGGTCGCAAGAGACCCAGTACTTC.

The V call is TRBV7-8, the J call TRBJ1-2; D is ambiguous. The length of the CDR3 is 15 residues. V dropped 1 base and J dropped 5 bases, with 14 bases sitting between them. Germline CDR1 and CDR2: SGHVS and FQNEAQ. This CDR3 reads CASSLVAGIQYGYTF. The CDR3 bases are TGTGCCAGCAGCTTAGTTGCGGGAATCCAGTATGGCTACACCTTC.

This clonotype was counted only a few times. The rearrangement uses TRBV6-6 and TRBJ2-7, with D unresolved. Per the germline V gene, CDR1 is MNHNY and CDR2 is SVGAGI (reference sequence). The CDR3 length is 15 residues. The germline V and J ends were trimmed by 2 bases and 0 bases, with 11 bases remaining between them. The CDR3 nucleotides are TGTGCCAGCAGTTACGCTACAACGAGCTCCTACGAGCAGTACTTC. The encoded protein is CASSYATTSSYEQYF.

The chain recombines TRBV27 with TRBJ1-4; weak D call: TRBD1 (5 bases). Germline assignment: CDR1 MNHEY and CDR2 SMNVEV (reference sequence). There are 15 residues in the CDR3. V gave up 0 bases and J gave up 6 bases, with 11 bases separating them. The CDR3 reads CASSLSGGLDEKLFF. The DNA of the CDR3 is TGTGCCAGCAGTTTATCTGGGGGATTGGATGAAAAACTGTTTTTT. The whole variable domain, remainder taken from reference TRBV27 and TRBJ1-4, is EAQVTQNPRYLITVTGKKLTVTCSQNMNHEYMSWYRQDPGLGLRQIYYSMNVEVTDKGDVPEGYKVSRKEKRNFPLILESPSPNQTSLYFCASSLSGGLDEKLFFGSGTQLSVL.

This clonotype was seen many times. The rearrangement joins TRBV20-1 to TRBJ1-1, with TRBD1 as a possible D gene (6 bases). V was clipped by 1 base and J by 4 bases, with 16 bases between them. In germline, CDR1 is DFQATT, CDR2 SNEGSKA (reference sequence). The CDR3 totals 15 residues. As DNA, the CDR3 is TGCAGTGCTAGAGGCCCAACAGGGTTCGGCACTGAAGCTTTCTTT. Protein product: CSARGPTGFGTEAFF.

This clonotype occurred a few times. The chain links TRBV5-6 to TRBJ2-7, with D perhaps TRBD2 (5 bases). Germline loops: CDR1 SGHDT, CDR2 YYEEEE. Trimming removed 2 bases at V and 3 bases at J, with 12 bases between. CDR3 length: 14 amino acids. This chain's CDR3 is CASSLVDGNYEQYF. The CDR3 DNA sequence: TGTGCCAGCAGCTTAGTGGACGGGAACTACGAGCAGTACTTC.

The rearrangement uses TRBV5-4 and TRBJ1-6; the D is unclear. Germline CDR1 and CDR2: SGHNT and YYREEE (reference sequence). The CDR3 is 14 amino acids. The V end lost 2 bases, the J end lost 7 bases, and 10 bases lay between the germline ends. The CDR3 protein is CASSFDISNSPLHF. DNA for the CDR3: TGTGCCAGCAGCTTCGACATTTCGAATTCACCCCTCCACTTT.

In its sample, this clonotype was seen a few times. The V gene is TRBV3-1, the J gene TRBJ1-1; 7 nucleotides match TRBD1. V was clipped by 5 bases and J by 8 bases; unmatched bases: 5. Germline V gives CDR1 LGHDT, CDR2 YNNKEL (reference sequence). This CDR3 is 12 amino acids long. CDR3 in amino acids: CASSLPGQEAFF. The CDR3 DNA follows: TGTGCCAGCAGCTTGCCGGGACAGGAAGCTTTCTTT.

The J gene is TRBJ1-5, the V gene TRBV7-6; D is unclear. Germline V lookup: CDR1 SGHVS, CDR2 FNYEAQ. This CDR3 comprises 15 residues. The V and J ends lost 5 bases and 0 bases respectively, with 11 bases between them. CDR3: CASSREGGSNQPQHF. As DNA, the CDR3 is TGTGCCAGCAGCCGAGAGGGAGGTAGCAATCAGCCCCAGCATTTT.

This clonotype was seen many times. V gene TRBV29-1 combines with J gene TRBJ1-1; the match to TRBD1 covers 8 bases. The CDR3 sequence is 18 residues long. The germline CDR1 and CDR2 sequences are SQVTM and ANQGSEA. V was clipped by 5 bases and J by 3 bases; unmatched bases: 20. Written as DNA, the CDR3 is TGCAGCGTTTTGCCCGCTCCCCGACAGGGGAAGGTGTACACTGAAGCTTTCTTT. This gives the protein CSVLPAPRQGKVYTEAFF.

CDR3 in DNA: TGTGCCAGCAGCTCCCAACCGGGTGAGGAGACCCAGTACTTC. Amino acids: CASSSQPGEETQYF. The chain uses TRBV7-2 and TRBJ2-5; D not resolved. Trimming left V 4 bases short and J 5 bases short, with 14 bases between. CDR3 length equals 14 residues. Germline V gene lookup returns CDR1 SGHTA and CDR2 FQGNSA.